A single sample is the source of the 25 T cell receptor beta chains below, sequenced in a study of blood T cells in healthy people across ages. Primed by a sample-barcoded 5' primer and a J-beta primer mix, a second PCR proceeded for roughly 7 to 12 cycles. TCRdb called the 5' RACE reads again in MiXCR, with one record for every CDR3 protein. Among some 700,000 distinct CDR3 sequences, about 40% were seen once, and the ten largest hold 20%. The sequenced sample consisted of blood. Every receptor here comes from a woman aged 60-75 years in good health.

This clonotype has ten or more counts. The J gene is TRBJ1-2, the V gene TRBV6-6; no firm D call. This CDR3 spans 13 amino acids. Deletions cut 0 bases from V and 2 bases from J, with 4 bases between. Germline V gene data show CDR1 as MNHNY and CDR2 as SVGAGI (reference sequence). The CDR3 loop is CASSYSENYGYTF. In DNA, the CDR3 is TGTGCCAGCAGTTACTCTGAGAACTATGGCTACACCTTC.

The chain combines TRBV3-1 with TRBJ2-3; 13 positions agree with TRBD2. The CDR3 covers 18 residues. Germline V gene lookup returns CDR1 LGHDT and CDR2 YNNKEL (reference sequence). The J segment lost 9 bases and the V segment lost 10 bases, leaving 22 bases of the junction unmatched. The CDR3 sequence is CANGPDLTSGGSHETQYF. DNA for the CDR3: TGTGCCAACGGCCCTGACTTGACTAGCGGGGGGAGTCATGAAACGCAGTATTTT.

Regarding this clonotype: A much larger clone differs by one base, so this may be a read error. J is TRBJ1-2 and V is TRBV7-2, with 8 bases matching TRBD1. The CDR3 is 15 amino acids. Germline loops: CDR1 SGHTA, CDR2 FQGNSA. CDR3 nucleotides: TGTGCCGGCAGCCCTGGACAGGGCCTGGGCTATGGCTACACCTTC. Translation: CAGSPGQGLGYGYTF. The whole variable domain, remainder taken from reference TRBV7-2 and TRBJ1-2, is GAGVSQSPSNKVTEKGKDVELRCDPISGHTALYWYRQSLGQGLEFLIYFQGNSAPDKSGLPSDRFSAERTGGSVSTLTIQRTQQEDSAVYLCAGSPGQGLGYGYTFGSGTRLTVV.

The sample holds many counts of this clonotype. The rearrangement uses TRBV3-1 and TRBJ2-1, with D possibly matching TRBD2 (6 bases). V shed 2 bases and J shed 4 bases, with 12 bases lying between them. The CDR3 spans 15 residues. Germline V gene data show CDR1 as LGHDT and CDR2 as YNNKEL (reference sequence). CDR3 amino acids: CASSQRVAAYNEQFF. CDR3 bases: TGTGCCAGCAGCCAAAGGGTAGCGGCGTACAATGAGCAGTTCTTC.

CDR3 region: CASTHGQSLSSEQYF. In nucleotides, the CDR3 is TGTGCCAGCACCCATGGACAGTCGTTGTCAAGTGAGCAGTACTTC. This rearrangement joins TRBV21-1 to TRBJ2-7; the table names TRBD1, a call not compared with the DNA. TRBV21-1 is marked as a pseudogene. The CDR3 covers 15 residues.

This clonotype was observed a single time. The chain is built from TRBV25-1 and TRBJ2-3, with D possibly matching TRBD1 (6 bases). The CDR3 sequence is 17 residues long. V dropped 5 bases and J dropped 2 bases, with 20 bases sitting between them. The V gene's germline CDR1 is MGHDK and CDR2 SYGVNS. The CDR3 region has the DNA TGTGCCAGCAGTTCTCCTTTTGGACAGAGAATCACAGATACGCAGTATTTT. Its protein product is CASSSPFGQRITDTQYF.

This clonotype was seen a few times. A much larger clone differs from this one at a single base, so this may be a read error. The J gene is TRBJ2-1, the V gene TRBV15, with 7 nucleotides matching TRBD1. From germline, CDR1 is LNHNV and CDR2 YYDKDF (reference sequence). The CDR3 has 15 amino acids. V trimming: 5 bases; J trimming: 8 bases; junction bases outside the gene matches: 12. The CDR3 reads CATSSNRGQYDEQFF. Written as DNA, the CDR3 is TGTGCCACCAGCTCTAACAGGGGACAGTACGATGAGCAGTTCTTC.

The chain joins TRBV18 to TRBJ2-7; TRBD1 might be the D (7 bases). The germline V gene has CDR1 KGHSH and CDR2 LQKENI. Between the trimmed V and J ends, which lost 6 bases and 6 bases, there was a span of 21 bases. The CDR3 covers 15 residues. CDR3 nucleotide sequence: TGTGCCAGCTCGCCCCAGGGGGGCGTGGGAGGCGAGCAGTACTTC. This sequence encodes CASSPQGGVGGEQYF.

The V gene is TRBV3-1, the J gene TRBJ2-7; D may be TRBD2 (6 bases). V shed 5 bases and J shed 2 bases, with 16 bases lying between them. The V gene's germline CDR1 is LGHDT and CDR2 YNNKEL (reference sequence). This CDR3 comprises 15 residues. The CDR3: CASSYTGTAPYEQYF. CDR3 DNA sequence: TGTGCCAGCAGCTATACCGGGACTGCCCCCTACGAGCAGTACTTC.

The J gene is TRBJ2-1, the V gene TRBV6-6; 8 bases align to TRBD1. The germline CDR1 and CDR2 sequences are MNHNY and SVGAGI (reference sequence). The CDR3 runs to 13 residues. J was trimmed by 13 bases and V by 6 bases; bases with no gene match: 11. This chain's CDR3 is CASRDRAQETQFF. CDR3 DNA sequence: TGTGCCAGCAGGGACAGGGCCCAAGAGACCCAGTTCTTC.

In this sample, this clonotype turned up a few times. The junction differs from germline at one of its ends, possibly a read error. The V gene is TRBV3-1, the J gene TRBJ2-2, with a possible D match to TRBD1 (7 bases). This CDR3 has 18 amino acids. Per the germline V gene, CDR1 is LGHDT and CDR2 is YNNKEL (reference sequence). CDR3 protein: CASSQAPQGGWNSGELFF. The DNA for the CDR3 is TGTGCCAGCAGCCAAGCCCCGCAGGGGGGATGGAACTCCGGGGAGCTGTTTTTT. Supplemented by reference TRBV3-1 and TRBJ2-2, the full variable domain reads DTAVSQTPKYLVTQMGNDKSIKCEQNLGHDTMYWYKQDSKKFLKIMFSYNNKELIINETVPNRFSPKSPDKAHLNLHINSLELGDSAVYFCASSQAPQGGWNSGELFFGEGSRLTVL.

This chain joins TRBV7-9 and TRBJ2-7; 10 bases agree with TRBD1. The trim removed 3 bases at V and 6 bases at J, leaving 14 bases unmatched. Germline-derived CDR1 and CDR2 are SEHNR and FQNEAQ (reference sequence). The CDR3 loop spans 17 amino acids. The CDR3 DNA reads as TGTGCCAGCAGCTTGGGTCCCACCGGGACAGGGGTGGCCGAGCAGTACTTC. Its translation is CASSLGPTGTGVAEQYF.

The V call is TRBV9, the J call TRBJ2-1, with TRBD2 matching 9 bases. The CDR3 consists of 19 residues. V lost 4 bases and J lost 7; bases outside the gene matches: 21. Germline lookup yields CDR1 SGDLS and CDR2 YYNGEE. CDR3 protein: CASSPWSGAGGIRGNEQFF. The CDR3 region has the DNA TGTGCCAGCAGCCCCTGGTCAGGAGCGGGAGGCATTCGGGGGAATGAGCAGTTCTTC.

This clonotype has only a few counts. The chain couples TRBV28 to TRBJ2-7; D may be TRBD2 (5 bases). Germline CDR1 reads MDHEN; CDR2 reads SYDVKM. The CDR3 totals 15 residues. Trimming removed 5 bases at V and 1 base at J, with 15 bases between. CDR3 DNA sequence: TGTGCCAGCAGTCCCACCGGACTCGAGTCCTACGAGCAGTACTTC. It is translated as CASSPTGLESYEQYF.

In its sample, this clonotype was seen a few times. The rearrangement links TRBV20-1 to TRBJ2-7; 8 nucleotides match TRBD2. The ends lost 6 bases at V and 4 bases at J; junction bases unmatched: 8. Germline V gene lookup returns CDR1 DFQATT and CDR2 SNEGSKA (reference sequence). The CDR3 spans 13 residues. Here the CDR3 DNA reads TGCAGTGCCTCCGGGACTAGACTTTACGAGCAGTACTTC. Amino acid sequence: CSASGTRLYEQYF.

This clonotype was observed a few times. The chain recombines TRBV9 with TRBJ2-7, with 8 bases lining up with TRBD2. Germline CDR1 SGDLS, CDR2 YYNGEE. This CDR3 region has 16 residues. The V segment lost 4 bases and the J segment 3 bases; nucleotides outside the gene matches: 12. The CDR3 is CASSPSLSGIGYEQYF. CDR3 in DNA: TGTGCCAGCAGCCCCTCCCTTAGCGGGATCGGCTACGAGCAGTACTTC.

This clonotype was detected only once. The genes are TRBV7-3 and TRBJ2-2, with 12 nucleotides matching TRBD2. The J segment lost 2 bases and the V segment lost 5 bases, leaving 9 bases of the junction unmatched. The CDR3 extends over 18 amino acids. Germline V CDR1 and CDR2: SGHTA, FQGTGA. Written as DNA, the CDR3 is TGTGCCAGCAGCCCCCAACTAGCGGGGGGCCTTAACACCGGGGAGCTGTTTTTT. It specifies CASSPQLAGGLNTGELFF.

The V gene is TRBV15, the J gene TRBJ2-4; D may be TRBD2 (5 bases). The J call is in doubt because the DNA end fits TRBJ2-5 better. The CDR3 consists of 14 residues. Looked up from germline, CDR1 is LNHNV and CDR2 is YYDKDF (reference sequence). The CDR3, as DNA: TGTGCCACCAGTACCCGGACTTCCGATGAGACCCAGTACTTC. Its protein product is CATSTRTSDETQYF.

The genes are TRBV7-3 and TRBJ2-1; 12 nucleotides agree with TRBD2. The trim removed 2 bases at V and 6 bases at J, leaving 5 bases unmatched. This CDR3 spans 16 amino acids. The germline V gene has CDR1 SGHTA and CDR2 FQGTGA. The CDR3 nucleotides are TGTGCCAGCAGCTTAGGCGGACTAGCGGGGAGCAATGAGCAGTTCTTC. It yields the protein CASSLGGLAGSNEQFF.

V usage is TRBV6-2 or TRBV6-3 and J usage is TRBJ2-7; D is unclear. The CDR3 totals 15 residues. The V gene lost 4 bases and the J gene lost 3 bases, with 16 bases spanning the gap. Germline V gene data show CDR1 as MNHEY and CDR2 as SVGEGT. The CDR3 sequence is CASSWNPFGGYEQYF. The CDR3 bases are TGTGCCAGCAGTTGGAACCCATTCGGCGGCTACGAGCAGTACTTC.

The V gene is TRBV12-3 or TRBV12-4, the J gene TRBJ2-7; perhaps D is TRBD1 or TRBD2 (5 bases each). V was trimmed by 6 bases and J by 1 base, leaving 22 bases between them. The CDR3 runs to 17 residues. CDR3 nucleotide sequence: TGTGCCAGCAGCCCCGGGGCCCAAGGCCTGGGGTCCTACGAGCAGTACTTC. Translating it yields CASSPGAQGLGSYEQYF.

In regard to this clonotype: A much larger clone sits a single nucleotide away, making a read error possible. The chain has TRBV29-1 and TRBJ2-4, with 8 bases lining up with TRBD1. V trimming: 7 bases; J trimming: 1 base; junction bases outside the gene matches: 6. The CDR3 has 14 amino acids. Germline V gene sequence: CDR1 SQVTM, CDR2 ANQGSEA. CDR3 nucleotides: TGCAGCGCAGCGACAGGGGCGGCCAAAAACATTCAGTACTTC. Amino acid sequence: CSAATGAAKNIQYF.

The genes are TRBV18 and TRBJ2-7; TRBD2 aligns across 16 bases. J lost 7 bases, V lost 3 bases, and 9 bases had no gene match. The CDR3 contains 17 residues. Germline CDR1 reads KGHSH; CDR2 reads LQKENI. CDR3 DNA: TGTGCCAGCTCACCCGGGACTAGCGGGAGGGCCTGGCAGGAGCAGTACTTC. The encoded protein is CASSPGTSGRAWQEQYF.

The V gene is TRBV7-2, the J gene TRBJ1-1; D gene unclear. Trimming took 5 bases from V and 7 from J, leaving 17 bases between them. Germline V gives CDR1 SGHTA, CDR2 FQGNSA. This CDR3 contains 14 residues. CDR3 in amino acids: CASSPRSGELEAFF. The CDR3 DNA sequence: TGTGCCAGCAGCCCTAGATCGGGAGAACTTGAAGCTTTCTTT.

The V and J genes are TRBV7-2 and TRBJ2-5; D tentatively reads TRBD1 or TRBD2 (6 bases each). The CDR3 extends over 15 amino acids. Looked up from germline, CDR1 is SGHTA and CDR2 is FQGNSA. V was trimmed by 3 bases and J by 11 bases, leaving 22 bases between them. This chain's CDR3 is CASSFNGGGGGEQYF. CDR3 coding DNA: TGTGCCAGCAGCTTTAATGGGGGCGGAGGGGGTGAGCAGTACTTC.